The TCR beta chain under discussion was sequenced for a study of beta chain features in type 1 diabetes. Study as a whole: Researchers looked at roughly 100,000,000 sorted cells across all samples. Study outcomes and limitations: Shorter TCRB CDR3s, moderately but significantly so, were found in Type 1 diabetes patients in all four CD4+ subsets. PCR might preferentially amplify shorter templates, equally in patients and controls.

About this clone: Antigen specificity is unknown.

In germline, CDR1 is SGHNT, CDR2 YYREEE (reference sequence). There are 15 residues in the CDR3. V was cut by 4 bases and J by 2 bases, with 15 bases left in between. One heparinised blood draw averaging roughly 120 mL was given by each donor. Expressed TCRB transcripts were sequenced, since all the RNA that had been isolated was reverse transcribed. TCRdb's table, derived via immunoSEQ multiplex PCR, lists solely in-frame clones and lacks some. Among about 710,000 clones listed, 11% to 15% were seen once. The chain uses TRBV5-4 and TRBJ1-1; D uncertain. This TCR was recovered from a man between 18 and 29 years old with type 1 diabetes. The sequencing sample was made of naive CD4+ T cells from blood. In DNA, the CDR3 is TGTGCCAGCAGCGGAAGGTGGGAAATTAACACTGAAGCTTTCTTT. Its protein is CASSGRWEINTEAFF.